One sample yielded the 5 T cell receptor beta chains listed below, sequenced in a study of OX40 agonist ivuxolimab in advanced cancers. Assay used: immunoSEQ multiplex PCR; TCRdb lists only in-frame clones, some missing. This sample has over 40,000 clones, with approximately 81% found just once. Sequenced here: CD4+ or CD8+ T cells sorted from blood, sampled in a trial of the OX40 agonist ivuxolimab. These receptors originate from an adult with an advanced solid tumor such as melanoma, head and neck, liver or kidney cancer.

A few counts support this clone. CDR3: CASSIAPGQAYEQYF. The CDR3 region has the DNA TGTGCCAGTAGTATAGCCCCGGGACAGGCCTACGAGCAGTACTTC. The chain recombines TRBV19 with TRBJ2-7; 8 positions agree with TRBD1. V gave up 1 base and J gave up 2 bases; unmatched junction bases: 4. Germline V gives CDR1 LNHDA, CDR2 SQIVND (reference sequence). The CDR3 runs 15 residues.

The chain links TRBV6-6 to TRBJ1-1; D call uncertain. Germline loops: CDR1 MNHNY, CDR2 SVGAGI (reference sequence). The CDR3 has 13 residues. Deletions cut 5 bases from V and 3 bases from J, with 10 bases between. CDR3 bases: TGTGCCAGCAGTCCACTGTCGGACACTGAAGCTTTCTTT. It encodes CASSPLSDTEAFF.

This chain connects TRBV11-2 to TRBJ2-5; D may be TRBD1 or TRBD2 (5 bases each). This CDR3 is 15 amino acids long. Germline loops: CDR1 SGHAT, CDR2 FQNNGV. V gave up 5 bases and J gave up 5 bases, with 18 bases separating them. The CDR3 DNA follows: TGTGCCAGCAGCCCCCGCGCATATGGGGACGAGACCCAGTACTTC. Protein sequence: CASSPRAYGDETQYF.

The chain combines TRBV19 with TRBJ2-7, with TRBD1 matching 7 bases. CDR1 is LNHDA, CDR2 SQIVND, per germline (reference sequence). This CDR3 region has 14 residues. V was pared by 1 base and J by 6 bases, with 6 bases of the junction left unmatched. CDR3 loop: CASSIVGGQSEQYF. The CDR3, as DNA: TGTGCCAGTAGTATAGTAGGGGGACAGTCCGAGCAGTACTTC.

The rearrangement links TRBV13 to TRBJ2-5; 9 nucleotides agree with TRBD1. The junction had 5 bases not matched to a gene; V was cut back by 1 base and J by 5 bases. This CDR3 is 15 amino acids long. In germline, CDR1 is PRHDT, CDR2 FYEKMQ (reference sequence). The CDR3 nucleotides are TGTGCCAGCAGCTTAGCCCGACAGGGGGGGGAGACCCAGTACTTC. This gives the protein CASSLARQGGETQYF. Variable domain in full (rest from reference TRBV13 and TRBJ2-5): AAGVIQSPRHLIKEKRETATLKCYPIPRHDTVYWYQQGPGQDPQFLISFYEKMQSDKGSIPDRFSAQQFSDYHSELNMSSLELGDSALYFCASSLARQGGETQYFGPGTRLLVL.